This is a list of T cell receptor beta chains from one sample in a study of blood T cell repertoires in COVID-19. Repertoires were generated with immunoSEQ multiplex PCR, while TCRdb's copy carries only in-frame clones and drops some. The sample carries hundreds of thousands of clones, about 84% recorded once. The material sequenced was peripheral blood. The origin of the receptors is a woman aged 80 or over with acute or convalescent COVID-19. CDR3s include the opening cysteine and the closing phenylalanine or tryptophan. Fields, in order: V gene, J gene, clone size, D gene, CDR3 length, CDR3 DNA, CDR3 protein. D genes are given only for firm matches. Size is omitted from some rows. Given values are once, few, many or a class for expanded clones.

>TRBV2|TRBJ1-5|-|-|14
TGTGCCAGCAGTGAAGCAAGCTTTAATCAGCCCCAGCATTTT
CASSEASFNQPQHF
>TRBV24-1|TRBJ2-2|-|-|15
TGTGCCACCAGTGATTTTACAGGGCCGACCGGGGAGCTGTTTTTT
CATSDFTGPTGELFF
>TRBV11-2|TRBJ2-1|-|-|14
TGTGCCAGCAGCATCCGGGGACAAGTGAATGAGCAGTTCTTC
CASSIRGQVNEQFF
>TRBV10-2|TRBJ2-1|-|TRBD2|14
TGCGCCAGCAGCATGAGCGGGGGTGGGAATGAGCAGTTCTTC
CASSMSGGGNEQFF
>TRBV5-8|TRBJ1-4|-|-|15
TGTGCCAGCAGCTTGGGATCGACATCCAACGAAAAACTGTTTTTT
CASSLGSTSNEKLFF
>TRBV19|TRBJ2-3|-|-|15
TGTGCCAGTAGCCCATCGCAGGTCTTTTCAGATACGCAGTATTTT
CASSPSQVFSDTQYF
>TRBV5-4|TRBJ2-3|once|-|13
TGTGCCAGCAGCCTCCCGAGAACTGCTACGCAGTATTTT
CASSLPRTATQYF
>TRBV6-5|TRBJ1-5|once|-|14
TGTGCCAGCAGTTCCGGGGGGGTAGAGCAGCCCCAGCATTTT
CASSSGGVEQPQHF
>TRBV18|TRBJ2-2|-|TRBD1|15
TGTGCCAGCTCACAAAGGACAGGGAACACCGGGGAGCTGTTTTTT
CASSQRTGNTGELFF
>TRBV3-1/TRBV3-2|TRBJ2-3|-|TRBD2|15
TGTGCCAGCAGCCAGGGCATGGCGGGAGCGGATACGCAGTATTTT
CASSQGMAGADTQYF
>TRBV7-2|TRBJ1-2|-|-|13
TGTGCCAGCAGCTTAGAATCAAACTATGGCTACACCTTC
CASSLESNYGYTF
>TRBV10-3|TRBJ2-3|-|TRBD1|13
TGTGCCATCAGTGAAGACAGGGACGATACGCAGTATTTT
CAISEDRDDTQYF
>TRBV5-1|TRBJ1-3|-|TRBD1|13
TGCGCCAGCTGGGACAGAGATGGAAACACCATATATTTT
CASWDRDGNTIYF
>TRBV3-1/TRBV3-2|TRBJ2-4|-|TRBD1|14
TGTGCCAGCAGCCTACAGGGGGCCGAAAACATTCAGTACTTC
CASSLQGAENIQYF
>TRBV5-4|TRBJ2-1|-|-|13
TGTGCCAGCAGCCGGGTCCGTGACAATGAGCAGTTCTTC
CASSRVRDNEQFF
>TRBV27|TRBJ1-5|-|TRBD1|12
TGTGCCAGCAGTGACAGGGATCAGCCCCAGCATTTT
CASSDRDQPQHF
>TRBV15|TRBJ2-7|-|-|13
TGTGCCACCAGCAGAGACAGGGTCTACGAGCAGTACTTC
CATSRDRVYEQYF
>TRBV18|TRBJ1-2|-|-|17
TGTGCCAGCTCACCAGGGCAGGGAGGCTCGGCTAACTATGGCTACACCTTC
CASSPGQGGSANYGYTF
>TRBV6-5|TRBJ2-3|-|TRBD2|15
TGTGCCAGCAGGGCGAGCGGGAGAAGCACAGATACGCAGTATTTT
CASRASGRSTDTQYF
>TRBV11-3|TRBJ2-3|-|TRBD2|16
TGTGCCAGCAGCCCCGGGACTAGCGGGAGAACAGATACGCAGTATTTT
CASSPGTSGRTDTQYF
>TRBV3-1/TRBV3-2|TRBJ1-6|-|TRBD1|15
TGTGCCAGCAGCCAGGGACAGGGGGCTACGGGGGCCCTCCACTTT
CASSQGQGATGALHF
>TRBV2|TRBJ2-4|-|-|14
TGTGCCAGCAGTGTGGGGGGAGCCAAAAACATTCAGTACTTC
CASSVGGAKNIQYF
>TRBV29-1|TRBJ2-1|-|-|13
TGCAGCGTTGTAGCCGACAGATACAATGAGCAGTTCTTC
CSVVADRYNEQFF
>TRBV7-8|TRBJ2-1|-|TRBD1|15
TGTGCCAGCAGCCCACGGGACAGGGTTAACAATGAGCAGTTCTTC
CASSPRDRVNNEQFF
>TRBV11-3|TRBJ1-1|many|-|17
TGTGCCAGCAGCTTAGATAAGGAAGACGAGGGGAACACTGAAGCTTTCTTT
CASSLDKEDEGNTEAFF
>TRBV30|TRBJ1-4|-|-|12
TGTGCCTGGAACAGGGCTAATGAAAAACTGTTTTTT
CAWNRANEKLFF
>TRBV28|TRBJ2-7|-|-|14
TGTGCCAGCAGTTTATTACACAGCTCCTACGAGCAGTACTTC
CASSLLHSSYEQYF
>TRBV6-6|TRBJ2-1|-|TRBD2|15
TGTGCCAGCAATGACCTCGCGGGAGACTACAATGAGCAGTTCTTC
CASNDLAGDYNEQFF
>TRBV6-2/TRBV6-3|TRBJ1-2|-|-|13
TGTGCCAGCAGTTGGGGCGGTCCCTATGGCTACACCTTC
CASSWGGPYGYTF
>TRBV5-1|TRBJ1-6|-|-|14
TGCGCCAGCAGCGCCAGGGAGGCTAATTCACCCCTCCACTTT
CASSAREANSPLHF
>TRBV12-3/TRBV12-4|TRBJ2-1|few|TRBD2|13
TGTGCCAGCAGTTTAACAGCGGGGGTTGAGCAGTTCTTC
CASSLTAGVEQFF
>TRBV28|TRBJ1-5|few|TRBD1|14
TGTGCCAGCAGAACAGGGGGGGAGAATCAGCCCCAGCATTTT
CASRTGGENQPQHF
>TRBV9|TRBJ2-7|-|TRBD2|14
TGTGCCAGCAGCCAGACTAGCGGATCCTACGAGCAGTACTTC
CASSQTSGSYEQYF
>TRBV21-1|TRBJ2-5|-|-|14
-
CASSNRFACGTQYF
>TRBV5-1|TRBJ1-4|-|TRBD1|16
TGCGCCAGCAGCTTGGATTCGGGACAGCCAAATGAAAAACTGTTTTTT
CASSLDSGQPNEKLFF
>TRBV27|TRBJ2-7|-|-|15
TGTGCCAGCAGTTTAAGGGAGGGGGGCCCGTACGAGCAGTACTTC
CASSLREGGPYEQYF
>TRBV19|TRBJ1-1|-|-|15
TGTGCCAGTAGACGGGCAGGGGATATGAACACTGAAGCTTTCTTT
CASRRAGDMNTEAFF
>TRBV11-3|TRBJ2-7|-|-|14
TGTGCCAGCAGCTTTGGCCGTGGGGCACTCGAGCAGTACTTC
CASSFGRGALEQYF
>TRBV5-1|TRBJ2-7|-|-|13
TGCGCCAGCAGCCCAGGACAGACCTACGAGCAGTACTTC
CASSPGQTYEQYF
>TRBV5-1|TRBJ2-5|-|-|11
TGCGCCAGCAGGTCCGACAGACCCCAGTACTTC
CASRSDRPQYF
>TRBV19|TRBJ1-5|-|TRBD1|15
TGTGCCAGTAAAATACAGGGGTGGGGCAATCAGCCCCAGCATTTT
CASKIQGWGNQPQHF
>TRBV11-1|TRBJ2-5|once|-|13
TGTGCCAGCAGCTTAGGCACAGAAGAGACCCAGTACTTC
CASSLGTEETQYF
>TRBV19|TRBJ1-2|once|-|14
TGTGCCAGTAGTATCGGCAGGGATTCATATGGCTACACCTTC
CASSIGRDSYGYTF
>TRBV6-5|TRBJ2-7|-|-|12
TGTGCCAGCAGCGGGGTTTCGGACGAGCAGTACTTC
CASSGVSDEQYF
>TRBV5-6|TRBJ1-2|-|TRBD1|15
TGTGCCAGCAGCTGGAGGGACAGGTTGGGCCAAGGCTACACCTTC
CASSWRDRLGQGYTF
>TRBV5-1|TRBJ2-7|-|TRBD1|13
TGCGCCAGCACCCCGGGACAGGGCTACGAGCAGTACTTC
CASTPGQGYEQYF
>TRBV6-5|TRBJ2-5|-|TRBD1|14
TGTGCCAGCAGCAGGACAGGGGGGGAAGAGACCCAGTACTTC
CASSRTGGEETQYF
>TRBV3-1/TRBV3-2|TRBJ2-1|once|TRBD2|14
TGTGCCAGCAGCCAATCAGCGGGGTACAATGAGCAGTTCTTC
CASSQSAGYNEQFF
>TRBV19|TRBJ1-4|-|-|13
TGTGCCAGTAGTATAGATGAGGGCGGGAAACTGTTTTTT
CASSIDEGGKLFF
>TRBV19|TRBJ2-1|-|-|12
TGTGCCAGTAGTATTGGGGCTTATGAGCAGTTCTTC
CASSIGAYEQFF
>TRBV6-5|TRBJ1-6|-|TRBD1|15
TGTGCCAGCAGCCCCGCCGGGACAGGAGATTCACCCCTCCACTTT
CASSPAGTGDSPLHF
>TRBV19|TRBJ1-6|few|-|14
TGTGCCAGTAGTATTTACGGGGAAGGATCACCCCTCCACTTT
CASSIYGEGSPLHF
>TRBV2|TRBJ2-7|-|-|12
TGTGCCAGCAGAACGCCCCCGGGCGAGCAGTACTTC
CASRTPPGEQYF
>TRBV7-2|TRBJ2-1|-|-|13
TGTGCCAGCAGCCCCCGCTTAGCGGTTGAGCAGTTCTTC
CASSPRLAVEQFF
>TRBV6-5|TRBJ2-3|-|TRBD2|14
TGTGCCAGCAGTTACGGGACTAGCGGGGTTACGCAGTATTTT
CASSYGTSGVTQYF
>TRBV5-6|TRBJ2-7|-|TRBD1|14
TGTGCCAGCAGCTTCTCACAGGGGGCCTACGAGCAGTACTTC
CASSFSQGAYEQYF